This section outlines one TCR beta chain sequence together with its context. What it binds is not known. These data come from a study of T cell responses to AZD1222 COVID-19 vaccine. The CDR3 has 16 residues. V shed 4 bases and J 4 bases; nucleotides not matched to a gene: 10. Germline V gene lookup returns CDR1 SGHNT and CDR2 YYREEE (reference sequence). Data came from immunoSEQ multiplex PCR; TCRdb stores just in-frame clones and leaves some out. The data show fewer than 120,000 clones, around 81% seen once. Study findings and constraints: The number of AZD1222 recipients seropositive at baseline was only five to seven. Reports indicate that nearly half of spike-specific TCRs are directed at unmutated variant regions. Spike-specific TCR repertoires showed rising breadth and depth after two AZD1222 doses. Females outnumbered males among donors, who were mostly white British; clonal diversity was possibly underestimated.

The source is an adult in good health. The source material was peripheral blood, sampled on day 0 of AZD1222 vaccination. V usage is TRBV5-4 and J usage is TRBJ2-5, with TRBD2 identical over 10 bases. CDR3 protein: CASSGPFSGGGETQYF. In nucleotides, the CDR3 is TGTGCCAGCAGCGGGCCATTCAGCGGGGGGGGAGAGACCCAGTACTTC.